Sequencing of this TCR beta chain was carried out in a study of shared clonotypes between healthy human individuals. Findings and caveats of the study: The represented genetic and exposure-history diversity was limited by the small number of donors. Though the depth was large, rarefaction showed that sorted-subset sequencing was incomplete. Researchers found naive subsets generally carried larger estimated richness than memory subsets.

The CDR3 is 15 amino acids. The germline CDR1 and CDR2 sequences are MNHEY and SMNVEV (reference sequence). Partitioning of CD4+ cells yielded a CD45RA+ naive subset and a CD45RA-negative memory subset. A word on this clone: The antigen is not known. Its ends do not fully match the called genes, so a read error is possible.

Data came from immunoSEQ multiplex PCR; TCRdb stores just in-frame clones and leaves some out. The repertoire holds roughly 1 million clones, around 78% seen once, with roughly 0.56% in the top ten. The rearrangement uses TRBV27 and TRBJ2-7, with 8 bases aligning to TRBD2. The specimen sequenced was memory CD4+ T cells from PBMCs. The subset: CD45RA-negative fraction. The source of this sequence is a man between 18 and 29 years old in good health. Some clones in this sample may be carry-over from other donors' samples. The CDR3 nucleotides are TGTGCCAGCAGAGTCGTAGCGGGACTACTTTACGGGCAGTACTTC. It is translated as CASRVVAGLLYGQYF.